The entry below gives a single T cell receptor beta chain sequence along with its context. In germline, CDR1 is ENHRY, CDR2 SYGVKD. After removal of 2 bases from V and 8 bases from J, the junction contained 10 bases not matched to a gene. The CDR3 length is 17 residues. This entry is derived from a study of blood T cell repertoires in COVID-19. Study-level background: Italy, Spain and the United States were the sources of the convalescent and acute COVID-19 samples. Sources were T cells, B-cell-depleted T cells, or PBMCs; the material itself was cDNA or gDNA.

In the authors' methods: Reference gene primers were amplified, and this amplification served to estimate nucleated cell counts. Produced via immunoSEQ multiplex PCR; TCRdb's table is partial and in-frame only. V and J calls and clone size are given by that table; D and trimming were obtained from the DNA. This table has tens of thousands of clones, 70% to 90% appearing once. This clonotype was obtained from a woman aged 70-85 years in a cohort sampled during active COVID-19. The rearrangement uses TRBV10-3 and TRBJ2-1; TRBD2 agrees at 12 bases. Sequencing was done on a sample of peripheral blood. CDR3 amino acids: CAISERTSGTHRDEQFF. The DNA of the CDR3 is TGTGCCATCAGTGAGCGGACTAGCGGGACACACAGGGATGAGCAGTTCTTC.